This T cell receptor beta chain is from a study of blood T cells in healthy people across ages. The study, taken as a whole, reports: Comparison with aged donors showed that long-lived donors had more naive CD4+ cells and higher diversity.

This CDR3 has 15 residues. From germline, CDR1 is SGHNT and CDR2 YYREEE (reference sequence). With 2 bases clipped from V and 6 bases from J, the junction kept 4 bases outside the gene matches. Note on this clonotype: Its antigen is unknown.

A second PCR of 7 to 11 cycles used a sample-barcoded 5' primer and a J-beta primer mix. TCRdb processed the 5' RACE reads anew with MiXCR; each CDR3 protein has one entry. The sample contains some 290,000 distinct CDR3 sequences, less than 30% of which appear only once. The chain links TRBV5-4 to TRBJ2-1; 11 bases are a match to TRBD1. The sample was blood. The source is a woman in her sixties or seventies in good health. The CDR3: CASSFRDRGSNEQFF. The CDR3 DNA follows: TGTGCCAGCAGCTTTCGGGACAGGGGGAGCAATGAGCAGTTCTTC.